These 14 T cell receptor beta chains originate from one sample sequenced in a study of cytomegalovirus exposure and HLA in healthy donors. Using immunoSEQ multiplex PCR, the repertoire was profiled, and TCRdb retains in-frame clones only, with some absent. The sample holds 150,000 to 200,000 clones, approximately 81% seen once. Sequenced: PBMCs. These receptor sequences come from a man younger than 30 in good health and CMV-seropositive.

The J gene is TRBJ1-2, the V gene TRBV20-1; D unclear. The CDR3 consists of 11 residues. In germline, CDR1 is DFQATT, CDR2 SNEGSKA (reference sequence). Trimming took off 0 bases at V and 8 bases at J, with 7 bases between the two ends. The CDR3 nucleotides are TGCAGTGCTAGAGAGACGAGGGGCTACACCTTC. This translates into CSARETRGYTF.

The V gene is TRBV11-3, the J gene TRBJ2-2; 8 nucleotides agree with TRBD1. Germline CDR1 reads SGHNT; CDR2 reads YENEEA. The J segment lost 1 base and the V segment lost 1 base, leaving 5 bases of the junction unmatched. CDR3 length: 17 amino acids. The CDR3: CASSLGAGTGNTGELFF. The CDR3 nucleotides read TGTGCCAGCAGCTTAGGGGCCGGGACAGGGAACACCGGGGAGCTGTTTTTT.

As DNA, the CDR3 is TGTGCCAGCCGGGCCGGGACTATCGACGCGGAGACCCAGTACTTC. The encoded protein is CASRAGTIDAETQYF. V usage is TRBV2 and J usage is TRBJ2-5; 7 bases line up with TRBD2. Germline V lookup: CDR1 SNHLY, CDR2 FYNNEI. V was clipped by 8 bases and J by 5 bases; unmatched bases: 14. The length of the CDR3 is 15 residues.

The rearrangement uses TRBV7-7 and TRBJ2-1; 13 positions match TRBD2. This CDR3 contains 16 residues. The J segment lost 9 bases and the V segment lost 1 base, leaving 6 bases of the junction unmatched. The V gene's germline CDR1 is SSHAT and CDR2 FNYEAQ (reference sequence). The CDR3 DNA reads as TGTGCCAGCAGCTTAGGGACTAGCGGGAGTGGCGGTGAGCAGTTCTTC. This sequence encodes CASSLGTSGSGGEQFF. Using reference TRBV7-7 and TRBJ2-1 for the parts outside the CDR3, the full variable domain is GAGVSQSPRYKVTKRGQDVTLRCDPISSHATLYWYQQALGQGPEFLTYFNYEAQPDKSGLPSDRFSAERPEGSISTLTIQRTEQRDSAMYRCASSLGTSGSGGEQFFGPGTRLTVL.

This chain links TRBV7-9 with TRBJ2-2, with D tentatively TRBD2 (5 bases). Germline lookup yields CDR1 SEHNR and CDR2 FQNEAQ (reference sequence). V lost 2 bases and J 3 bases, leaving 16 bases between the germline ends. The CDR3 is 17 residues long. CDR3: CASSLNSVSGDTGELFF. CDR3 sequence (DNA): TGTGCCAGCAGCTTAAATTCAGTGAGCGGCGACACCGGGGAGCTGTTTTTT.

This chain joins TRBV5-6 and TRBJ2-1, with D tentatively TRBD1 (5 bases). With 3 bases removed from V and 4 bases from J, the gap between germline ends came to 14 bases. The CDR3 loop spans 15 amino acids. The germline gives CDR1 SGHDT, CDR2 YYEEEE. CDR3 sequence (DNA): TGTGCCAGCAGCTCTAGGGGCATTCGGTACAATGAGCAGTTCTTC. Protein sequence: CASSSRGIRYNEQFF.

The sample holds a few counts of this clone. The chain couples TRBV29-1 to TRBJ1-1; D is possibly TRBD1 (5 bases). Germline lookup yields CDR1 SQVTM and CDR2 ANQGSEA. V was pared by 7 bases and J by 9 bases, with 18 bases between. The length of the CDR3 is 12 residues. The CDR3 DNA sequence: TGCAGCGCTCAACCCACAGGTGGCCAAGCTTTCTTT. Protein: CSAQPTGGQAFF. Full variable domain (rest looked up from reference TRBV29-1 and TRBJ1-1): SAVISQKPSRDICQRGTSLTIQCQVDSQVTMMFWYRQQPGQSLTLIATANQGSEATYESGFVIDKFPISRPNLTFSTLTVSNMSPEDSSIYLCSAQPTGGQAFFGQGTRLTVV.

The chain links TRBV11-3 to TRBJ1-2, with 8 bases aligning to TRBD1. V lost 1 base, J lost 1 base, and 2 bases stayed unmatched. The CDR3 is 15 amino acids. CDR1 and CDR2 (germline): SGHNT, YENEEA. CDR3 DNA sequence: TGTGCCAGCAGCTTAGGCGGACAGGGTAACTATGGCTACACCTTC. This codes for CASSLGGQGNYGYTF.

The chain uses TRBV6-6 and TRBJ1-2, with TRBD1 matching over 10 bases. The CDR3 runs to 16 residues. CDR1 and CDR2 from the germline V gene are MNHNY and SVGAGI (reference sequence). Trimming cost V 6 bases and J 7 bases; bases outside gene matches: 14. This CDR3 is CASRQSMTGGGSGYTF. The CDR3 DNA reads TGTGCCAGCAGACAAAGCATGACAGGGGGCGGTTCTGGCTACACCTTC.

J is TRBJ1-1 and V is TRBV6-6; 8 bases agree with TRBD1. Germline CDR1 MNHNY, CDR2 SVGAGI (reference sequence). This CDR3 contains 14 residues. V gave up 6 bases and J gave up 1 base; unmatched junction bases: 4. The CDR3 here is CASRQGQENTEAFF. The CDR3 nucleotides are TGTGCCAGCAGACAGGGACAGGAGAACACTGAAGCTTTCTTT.

The V gene is TRBV6-1, the J gene TRBJ1-5; weak D call: TRBD1 (6 bases). Germline assignment: CDR1 MNHNS and CDR2 SASEGT. There are 16 residues in the CDR3. The V end was cut by 0 bases, the J end by 1 base, with 10 bases between. The CDR3 region is CASSEAGRGSNQPQHF. CDR3 coding DNA: TGTGCCAGCAGTGAAGCGGGCAGGGGAAGCAATCAGCCCCAGCATTTT.

This chain uses TRBV6-5 with TRBJ1-2; D call uncertain. This CDR3 is built from 14 residues. Germline CDR1 MNHEY, CDR2 SVGAGI. V was trimmed by 3 bases and J by 2 bases, leaving 10 bases between them. In DNA, the CDR3 is TGTGCCAGCAGTTATTCAAGCTCCAACTATGGCTACACCTTC. This encodes CASSYSSSNYGYTF.

The V call is TRBV28, the J call TRBJ2-5; TRBD2 agrees at 8 bases. Looked up from germline, CDR1 is MDHEN and CDR2 is SYDVKM. The CDR3 is 16 amino acids. Losses at the gene ends were 1 base for V and 2 bases for J; bases not matched to a gene: 6. The CDR3 nucleotides are TGTGCCAGCAGTTTATCCGGGAGGGCCCTTCAAGAGACCCAGTACTTC. Encoded protein: CASSLSGRALQETQYF.

The gene calls are TRBV6-5 and TRBJ2-1; a possible D gene is TRBD2 (6 bases). The CDR3 loop spans 13 amino acids. V gave up 0 bases and J gave up 16 bases, with 16 bases separating them. Germline assignment: CDR1 MNHEY and CDR2 SVGAGI. CDR3 sequence: CASSYSRWGLPFF. The CDR3 DNA reads as TGTGCCAGCAGTTACTCGAGGTGGGGACTCCCCTTCTTC.